The TCR beta chain under discussion was sequenced for a study of T cell repertoires in cytomegalovirus infection. Study at large: Through public TCR beta signatures, both CMV infection and matching HLA type were indicated. Findings and caveats of the study: CMV-specific HLA-C-restricted TCR beta clonotypes dominated the ex vivo response.

From germline, CDR1 is LGHNA and CDR2 YNFKEQ. This CDR3 region has 14 residues. Trimming cost V 4 bases and J 6 bases; bases outside gene matches: 5. MiXCR was run by TCRdb on the reads, yielding one entry per CDR3 protein. This sample carries about 920,000 distinct CDR3 sequences, under 40% of them seen once, and the ten largest clones take 13%. Note on this clonotype: What it recognizes is unknown.

The V gene is TRBV4-2, the J gene TRBJ2-2, with 7 bases lining up with TRBD1. Sequences were derived from cultured CD8+ T cells from PBMCs, sampled from culture after CMV antigen stimulation. This sequence originates from a human donor in good health (CMV status not recorded). Some clones in this sample may be carry-over from other donors' samples. The CDR3 nucleotides read TGTGCCAGCAGCCTACCGACAGGGCCCGGGGAGCTGTTTTTT. Its translation: CASSLPTGPGELFF.